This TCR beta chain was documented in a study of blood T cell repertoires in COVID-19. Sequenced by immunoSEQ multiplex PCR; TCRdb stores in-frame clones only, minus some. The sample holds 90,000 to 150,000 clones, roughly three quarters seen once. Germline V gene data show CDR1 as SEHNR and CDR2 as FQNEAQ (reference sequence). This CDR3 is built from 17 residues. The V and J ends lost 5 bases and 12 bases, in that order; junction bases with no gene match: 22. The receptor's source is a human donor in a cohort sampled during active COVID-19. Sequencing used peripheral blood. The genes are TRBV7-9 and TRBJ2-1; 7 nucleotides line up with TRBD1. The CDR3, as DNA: TGTGCCAGCAGCCAGGCGTCCCGGGGACAGAACGTTCGCCGGCAGTTCTTC. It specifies CASSQASRGQNVRRQFF.